The 32 T cell receptor beta chains below come from one sample, sequenced in a study of radiation and T cells in renal cell carcinoma. Libraries were prepared by immunoSEQ multiplex PCR; TCRdb keeps only in-frame clonotypes and omits some of them. The sample consists of about 77,000 clones, around 78% of them appearing once. The time point was: blood 4 weeks post-SBRT, at nephrectomy. As for treatment: 15 Gy SBRT to primary tumor, nephrectomy 4 weeks later. Here the sequenced sample was blood, taken from a patient whose treatment included radiotherapy and nephrectomy. The receptors come from a woman aged 55 to 70 with renal cell carcinoma.

The J gene is TRBJ2-7, the V gene TRBV9; D gene ambiguous. The V and J ends lost 0 bases and 0 bases respectively, with 7 bases between them. This CDR3 has 14 amino acids. Germline assignment: CDR1 SGDLS and CDR2 YYNGEE. The CDR3 is CASSVVPGSYEQYF. The CDR3 DNA reads as TGTGCCAGCAGCGTAGTACCGGGCTCCTACGAGCAGTACTTC.

The genes are TRBV5-1 and TRBJ2-3; TRBD1 aligns across 9 bases. Germline CDR1 and CDR2: SGHRS and YFSETQ. This CDR3 contains 14 residues. V shed 0 bases, J shed 7 bases, and the junction held 3 bases outside the gene matches. This CDR3 is CASSLEGTGNTQYF. CDR3 bases: TGCGCCAGCAGCTTGGAGGGGACAGGGAATACGCAGTATTTT.

In its sample, this clone was seen once. At one end, the junction sequence differs from germline, possibly due to a read error. This chain uses TRBV27 with TRBJ2-5; D may be TRBD1 (5 bases). The CDR3 covers 14 residues. Germline CDR1 is MNHEY and CDR2 is SMNVEV (reference sequence). Here the CDR3 DNA reads TGTGCCAGCAGCTTCGACAGCCTCCAAGAGATCCAGTACTTC. It yields the protein CASSFDSLQEIQYF.

The V gene is TRBV9, the J gene TRBJ2-7, with D possibly being TRBD1 (6 bases). CDR3 length: 13 amino acids. Germline V CDR1 and CDR2: SGDLS, YYNGEE. V dropped 4 bases and J dropped 3 bases, with 11 bases sitting between them. The CDR3 loop is CASSLGQYYEQYF. The CDR3 DNA reads TGTGCCAGCAGCCTTGGACAGTACTACGAGCAGTACTTC.

The chain joins TRBV27 to TRBJ1-5; D not resolved. Trimming pared 9 bases from V and 6 bases from J, leaving 12 bases between. The CDR3 has 12 amino acids. The germline CDR1 and CDR2 sequences are MNHEY and SMNVEV (reference sequence). The chain's CDR3 is CASNRMGQPQHF. DNA of the CDR3: TGTGCCAGTAATAGAATGGGTCAGCCCCAGCATTTT.

The chain links TRBV28 to TRBJ1-2, with D perhaps TRBD1 (5 bases). Looked up from germline, CDR1 is MDHEN and CDR2 is SYDVKM. V dropped 4 bases and J dropped 3 bases, with 15 bases sitting between them. The CDR3 has 15 amino acids. The CDR3 DNA sequence: TGTGCCAGCAGTTCCCCGGGGAGGGGCGACTATGGCTACACCTTC. Translation: CASSSPGRGDYGYTF.

The chain is built from TRBV9 and TRBJ2-3; D is perhaps TRBD1 (7 bases). Trimming left V 1 base short and J 5 bases short, with 14 bases between. This CDR3 region has 15 residues. Germline V gives CDR1 SGDLS, CDR2 YYNGEE. The CDR3 region has the DNA TGTGCCAGCAGCGTATCAGGGGGGCGTGGAGATACGCAGTATTTT. Translated, it gives CASSVSGGRGDTQYF.

The chain combines TRBV19 with TRBJ2-3; 12 bases align to TRBD1. Germline V gives CDR1 LNHDA, CDR2 SQIVND (reference sequence). The CDR3 has 16 residues. With 1 base clipped from V and 11 bases from J, the junction kept 10 bases outside the gene matches. CDR3 in amino acids: CASSIGAGTGGLGQYF. CDR3 DNA: TGTGCCAGTAGTATAGGGGCCGGGACAGGGGGCTTAGGGCAGTATTTT.

The CDR3 loop reads CASGTGLYNEQFF. As DNA, the CDR3 is TGTGCCAGCGGTACCGGCCTCTACAATGAGCAGTTCTTC. The genes are TRBV5-4 and TRBJ2-1; no clear D gene. This CDR3 is built from 13 residues. Germline loops: CDR1 SGHNT, CDR2 YYREEE (reference sequence). V dropped 7 bases and J dropped 3 bases, with 11 bases sitting between them.

This clone was seen just once. This sequence joins TRBV19 and TRBJ2-5; either TRBD1 or TRBD2 may supply D (5 bases each). This CDR3 contains 14 residues. Germline CDR1 and CDR2: LNHDA and SQIVND (reference sequence). Trimming cost V 5 bases and J 5 bases, with 15 bases left between them. As DNA, the CDR3 is TGTGCCAGTAGTTCCCTGGGGGATAGTGAGACCCAGTACTTC. Translating it yields CASSSLGDSETQYF.

This chain joins TRBV5-1 and TRBJ1-1; tentative D call: TRBD1 (5 bases). V gave up 4 bases and J gave up 6 bases, with 13 bases separating them. The CDR3 is 13 residues long. From germline, CDR1 is SGHRS and CDR2 YFSETQ. In DNA form, the CDR3 reads TGCGCCAGCAGCCCCCAGGGTAACGCTGAAGCTTTCTTT. Protein: CASSPQGNAEAFF.

The rearrangement links TRBV19 to TRBJ1-1; TRBD1 is a possible D gene (5 bases). The V and J ends lost 6 bases and 5 bases respectively, with 16 bases between them. The CDR3 extends over 14 amino acids. Germline-derived CDR1 and CDR2 are LNHDA and SQIVND (reference sequence). CDR3 protein: CASSPARGGTEAFF. The CDR3 region has the DNA TGTGCCAGTAGCCCCGCGCGGGGCGGTACTGAAGCTTTCTTT.

This clone was observed once. The rearrangement uses TRBV27 and TRBJ1-1, with D maybe TRBD1 (5 bases). Looked up from germline, CDR1 is MNHEY and CDR2 is SMNVEV (reference sequence). V was cut by 6 bases and J by 6 bases, with 17 bases left in between. The CDR3 has 14 residues. The CDR3 spells CASSPSWGGSEAFF. CDR3 DNA: TGTGCCAGCAGCCCCTCCTGGGGGGGGTCTGAAGCTTTCTTT.

The chain employs TRBV4-3 and TRBJ2-7, with 9 bases aligning to TRBD1. CDR3 size: 17 residues. Germline-derived CDR1 and CDR2 are LGHNA and YSLEER. Trimming took 0 bases from V and 6 from J; bases not matched to a gene: 12. The CDR3 DNA sequence: TGCGCCAGCAGCCAAGATCCGGGTGGGACAGGGTTTGCCGAGCAGTACTTC. Translated: CASSQDPGGTGFAEQYF.

The V gene is TRBV7-9, the J gene TRBJ1-6, with D perhaps matching TRBD1 (5 bases). From germline, CDR1 is SEHNR and CDR2 FQNEAQ (reference sequence). The V and J ends lost 5 bases and 7 bases respectively, with 12 bases between them. This CDR3 contains 14 residues. The CDR3 loop is CASSPQVENSPLHF. CDR3 nucleotides: TGTGCCAGCAGCCCACAGGTGGAAAATTCACCCCTCCACTTT.

The V call is TRBV10-1, the J call TRBJ1-1; perhaps TRBD1 as D (6 bases). The CDR3 extends over 14 amino acids. Germline V gene lookup returns CDR1 WNHNN and CDR2 SYGVQD (reference sequence). V was pared by 6 bases and J by 0 bases, with 11 bases between. CDR3 DNA sequence: TGCGCCAGCAGACCCCAGGGGATGAACACTGAAGCTTTCTTT. Translation: CASRPQGMNTEAFF.

This chain connects TRBV6-6 to TRBJ1-2; no firm D call. The germline V gene has CDR1 MNHNY and CDR2 SVGAGI (reference sequence). The CDR3 runs 14 residues. V dropped 6 bases and J dropped 3 bases, with 14 bases sitting between them. The CDR3 DNA is TGTGCCAGCAGGTACACCCCATCTGACTATGGCTACACCTTC. Protein product: CASRYTPSDYGYTF.

This clone appeared a few times. The chain joins TRBV10-1 to TRBJ1-1; D may be TRBD1 (5 bases). CDR1 WNHNN and CDR2 SYGVQD come from the germline V gene (reference sequence). V dropped 6 bases and J dropped 2 bases, with 10 bases sitting between them. The CDR3 covers 13 residues. The CDR3 is CASRDTPNTEAFF. DNA for the CDR3: TGCGCCAGCAGGGACACACCAAACACTGAAGCTTTCTTT.

This clone occurred once. The chain recombines TRBV10-3 with TRBJ2-3; 15 nucleotides align to TRBD2. Losses at the gene ends were 8 bases for V and 4 bases for J; bases not matched to a gene: 4. The germline CDR1 and CDR2 sequences are ENHRY and SYGVKD. This CDR3 is 15 amino acids long. The CDR3 DNA follows: TGTGCCATCCGGACTAGCGGGGGGGACGCAGATACGCAGTATTTT. Its translation is CAIRTSGGDADTQYF.

The rearrangement links TRBV19 to TRBJ2-7; no reliable D call. The length of the CDR3 is 13 residues. Germline CDR1 reads LNHDA; CDR2 reads SQIVND (reference sequence). V lost 5 bases, J lost 4 bases, and 12 bases lay in between. The DNA for the CDR3 is TGTGCCAGTAGTTGGGCCCTCGGATACGAGCAGTACTTC. As protein: CASSWALGYEQYF.

This clone appeared a few times. The chain joins TRBV27 to TRBJ2-1; 8 bases match TRBD2. This CDR3 contains 16 residues. V lost 1 base and J lost 6; bases outside the gene matches: 8. Germline values: CDR1 MNHEY, CDR2 SMNVEV (reference sequence). The CDR3 region is CASSLLKVAGFNEQFF. The CDR3 nucleotides read TGTGCCAGCAGTTTATTGAAGGTAGCGGGGTTCAATGAGCAGTTCTTC.

J is TRBJ2-2 and V is TRBV5-5, with TRBD1 matching 9 bases. This CDR3 has 15 amino acids. Germline V CDR1 and CDR2: SGHKS, YYEKEE (reference sequence). Germline trimming cut 2 bases from V and 5 bases from J; bases unmatched to any gene: 4. Here the CDR3 DNA reads TGTGCCAGCAGCTTTAAACAGGGGGCGACCGGGGAGCTGTTTTTT. Translation gives CASSFKQGATGELFF.

The chain recombines TRBV11-1 with TRBJ2-2; D might be TRBD1 (5 bases). The CDR3 contains 14 residues. The germline V and J ends were trimmed by 4 bases and 5 bases, with 11 bases remaining between them. Germline V gene data show CDR1 as SGHAT and CDR2 as FQDESV (reference sequence). CDR3 protein: CASSSGPGTGELFF. CDR3 coding DNA: TGTGCCAGCAGCTCAGGACCAGGGACCGGGGAGCTGTTTTTT.

The chain carries TRBV7-9 and TRBJ2-1; 14 bases align to TRBD2. The CDR3 loop spans 15 amino acids. Germline CDR1 reads SEHNR; CDR2 reads FQNEAQ (reference sequence). The junction had 3 bases not matched to a gene; V was cut back by 4 bases and J by 7 bases. The CDR3 DNA follows: TGTGCCAGCAGCTCCGGGACTAGCGGGGGAAATGAGCAGTTCTTC. It translates to CASSSGTSGGNEQFF.

This clone appeared a single time. The chain employs TRBV19 and TRBJ1-2; D gene unclear. V lost 5 bases, J lost 0 bases, and 7 bases lay in between. Looked up from germline, CDR1 is LNHDA and CDR2 is SQIVND (reference sequence). The CDR3 has 13 residues. CDR3 in DNA: TGTGCCAGTAGTTGGGCCTCTAACTATGGCTACACCTTC. It yields the protein CASSWASNYGYTF.

The genes are TRBV2 and TRBJ2-1; 9 bases match TRBD1. Germline CDR1 and CDR2: SNHLY and FYNNEI. CDR3 length: 12 amino acids. V lost 6 bases and J lost 9; bases outside the gene matches: 3. CDR3 nucleotides: TGTGCCAGCAGACAGGGGGCGGTTGAGCAGTTCTTC. Amino acid sequence: CASRQGAVEQFF.

The chain couples TRBV4-2 to TRBJ1-1; TRBD1 might be the D (6 bases). The length of the CDR3 is 13 residues. Per germline, CDR1 LGHNA and CDR2 YNFKEQ. Trimming removed 8 bases at V and 0 bases at J, with 10 bases between. In nucleotides, the CDR3 is TGTGCCAGCGGGGGCACTCTGAACACTGAAGCTTTCTTT. Residues: CASGGTLNTEAFF.

The J gene is TRBJ2-2, the V gene TRBV27, with unresolved D. CDR3 length: 13 amino acids. Trimming pared 3 bases from V and 2 bases from J, leaving 4 bases between. The germline gives CDR1 MNHEY, CDR2 SMNVEV (reference sequence). CDR3 nucleotide sequence: TGTGCCAGCAGTTTTAAAAACACCGGGGAGCTGTTTTTT. This gives the protein CASSFKNTGELFF.

This chain joins TRBV7-9 and TRBJ2-3; no clear D. The CDR3 is 15 residues long. The V and J ends lost 1 base and 3 bases respectively, with 11 bases between them. Germline CDR1 SEHNR, CDR2 FQNEAQ (reference sequence). The CDR3 DNA follows: TGTGCCAGCAGCTTAGGGTCTGCCTCAACAGATACGCAGTATTTT. This codes for CASSLGSASTDTQYF.

The chain couples TRBV28 to TRBJ2-1; D might be TRBD1 (5 bases). Germline lookup yields CDR1 MDHEN and CDR2 SYDVKM. The V end was cut by 2 bases, the J end by 15 bases, with 11 bases between. CDR3 length: 11 residues. Written as DNA, the CDR3 is TGTGCCAGCAGTTTAGGGGCTTTGTGGTTCTTC. It specifies CASSLGALWFF.

The gene calls are TRBV6-4 and TRBJ1-4, with D perhaps TRBD1 (6 bases). Germline lookup yields CDR1 MRHNA and CDR2 SNTAGT. The CDR3 sequence is 17 residues long. The V and J ends lost 0 bases and 0 bases respectively, with 11 bases between them. The CDR3 DNA is TGTGCCAGCAGTGACTCGTCAGGGACAACAACTAATGAAAAACTGTTTTTT. Its translation is CASSDSSGTTTNEKLFF.

This chain joins TRBV7-3 and TRBJ1-2; 9 positions agree with TRBD1. CDR1 and CDR2 (germline): SGHTA, FQGTGA. CDR3 length: 15 amino acids. After removal of 2 bases from V and 4 bases from J, the junction contained 5 bases not matched to a gene. The CDR3 protein is CASSLSPGQGYGYTF. The CDR3 coding sequence is TGTGCCAGCAGCTTATCACCGGGACAGGGCTATGGCTACACCTTC.